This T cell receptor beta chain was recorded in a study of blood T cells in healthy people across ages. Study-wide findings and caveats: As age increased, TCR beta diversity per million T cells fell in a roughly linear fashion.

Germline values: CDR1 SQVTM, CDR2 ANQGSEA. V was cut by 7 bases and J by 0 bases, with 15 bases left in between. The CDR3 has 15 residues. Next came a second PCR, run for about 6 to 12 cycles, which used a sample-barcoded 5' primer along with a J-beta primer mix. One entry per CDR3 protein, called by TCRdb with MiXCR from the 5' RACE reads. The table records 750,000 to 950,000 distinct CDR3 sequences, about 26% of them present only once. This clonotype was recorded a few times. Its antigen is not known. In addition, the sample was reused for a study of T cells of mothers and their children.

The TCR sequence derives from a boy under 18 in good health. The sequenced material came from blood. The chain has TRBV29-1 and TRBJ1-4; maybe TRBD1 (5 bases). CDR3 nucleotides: TGCAGCGCCGCGCTATCCAGGGCAACTAATGAAAAACTGTTTTTT. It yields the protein CSAALSRATNEKLFF.